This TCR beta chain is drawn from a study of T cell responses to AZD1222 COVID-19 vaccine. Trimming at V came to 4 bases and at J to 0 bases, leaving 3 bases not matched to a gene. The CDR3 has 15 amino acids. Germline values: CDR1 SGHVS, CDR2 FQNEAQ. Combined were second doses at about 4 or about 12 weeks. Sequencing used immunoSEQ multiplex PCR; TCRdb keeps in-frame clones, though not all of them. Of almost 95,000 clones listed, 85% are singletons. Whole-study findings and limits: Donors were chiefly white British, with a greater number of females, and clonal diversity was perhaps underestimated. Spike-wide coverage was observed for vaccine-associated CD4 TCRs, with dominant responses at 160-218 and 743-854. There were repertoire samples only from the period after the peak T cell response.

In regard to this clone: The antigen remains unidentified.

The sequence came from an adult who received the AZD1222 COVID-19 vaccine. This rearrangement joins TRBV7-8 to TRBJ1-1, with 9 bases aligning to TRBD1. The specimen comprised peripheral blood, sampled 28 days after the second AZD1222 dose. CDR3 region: CASSYGQGLNTEAFF. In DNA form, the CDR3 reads TGTGCCAGCAGCTACGGACAGGGGTTGAACACTGAAGCTTTCTTT.